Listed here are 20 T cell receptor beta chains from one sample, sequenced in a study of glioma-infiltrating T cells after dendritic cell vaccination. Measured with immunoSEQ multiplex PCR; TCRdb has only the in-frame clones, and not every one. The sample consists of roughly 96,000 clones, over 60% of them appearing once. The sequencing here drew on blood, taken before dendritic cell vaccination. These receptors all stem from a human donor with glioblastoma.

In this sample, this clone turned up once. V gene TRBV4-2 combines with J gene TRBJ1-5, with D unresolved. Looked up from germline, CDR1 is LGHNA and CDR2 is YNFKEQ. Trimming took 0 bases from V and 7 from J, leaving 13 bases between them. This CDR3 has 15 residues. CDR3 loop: CASSQEVGREQPQHF. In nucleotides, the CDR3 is TGTGCCAGCAGCCAAGAGGTAGGGAGGGAACAGCCCCAGCATTTT.

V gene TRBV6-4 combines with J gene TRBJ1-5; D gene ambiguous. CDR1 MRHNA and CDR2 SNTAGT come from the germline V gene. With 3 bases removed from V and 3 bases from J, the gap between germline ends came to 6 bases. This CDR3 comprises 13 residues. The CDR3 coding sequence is TGTGCCAGCAGTGATAATCCCAATCAGCCCCAGCATTTT. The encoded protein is CASSDNPNQPQHF.

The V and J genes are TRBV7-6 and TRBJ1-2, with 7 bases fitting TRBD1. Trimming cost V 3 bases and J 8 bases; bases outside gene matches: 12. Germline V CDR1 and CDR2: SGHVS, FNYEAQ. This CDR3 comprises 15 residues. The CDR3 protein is CASSFTRDSTIGYTF. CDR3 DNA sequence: TGTGCCAGCAGCTTCACGAGGGACAGCACAATCGGCTACACCTTC. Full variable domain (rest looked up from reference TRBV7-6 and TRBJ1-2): GAGVSQSPRYKVTKRGQDVALRCDPISGHVSLYWYRQALGQGPEFLTYFNYEAQQDKSGLPNDRFSAERPEGSISTLTIQRTEQRDSAMYRCASSFTRDSTIGYTFGSGTRLTVV.

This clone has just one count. The CDR3 DNA is TGTGCCAGCAGTTTCAGGTCGTGGGGCGCAGATACGCAGTATTTT. Protein product: CASSFRSWGADTQYF. The V gene is TRBV27, the J gene TRBJ2-3; D may be TRBD1 (5 bases). The CDR3 covers 15 residues. Germline V lookup: CDR1 MNHEY, CDR2 SMNVEV (reference sequence). V lost 3 bases and J lost 4, with 14 bases in between.

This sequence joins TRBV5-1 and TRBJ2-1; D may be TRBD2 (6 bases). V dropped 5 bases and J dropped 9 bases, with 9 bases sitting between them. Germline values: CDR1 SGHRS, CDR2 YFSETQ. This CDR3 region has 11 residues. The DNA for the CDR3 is TGCGCCAGCAGTCGGGAGTTTGAGCAGTTCTTC. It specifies CASSREFEQFF.

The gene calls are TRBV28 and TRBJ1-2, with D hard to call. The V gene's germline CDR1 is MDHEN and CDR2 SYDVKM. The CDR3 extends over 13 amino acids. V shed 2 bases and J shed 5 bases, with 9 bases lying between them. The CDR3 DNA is TGTGCCAGCAGTTTACTAGGCAGATATGGCTACACCTTC. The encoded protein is CASSLLGRYGYTF.

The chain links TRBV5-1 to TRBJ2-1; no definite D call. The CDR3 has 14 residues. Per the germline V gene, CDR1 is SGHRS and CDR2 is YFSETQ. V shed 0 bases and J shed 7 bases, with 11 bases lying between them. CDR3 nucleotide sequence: TGCGCCAGCAGCTTGGGTCAGGCGTTGAATGAGCAGTTCTTC. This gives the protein CASSLGQALNEQFF.

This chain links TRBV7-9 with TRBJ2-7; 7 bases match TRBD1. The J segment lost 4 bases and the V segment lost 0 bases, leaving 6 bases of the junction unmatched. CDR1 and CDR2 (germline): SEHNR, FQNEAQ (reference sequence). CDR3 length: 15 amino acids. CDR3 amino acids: CASSLAGQPVYEQYF. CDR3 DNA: TGTGCCAGCAGCTTAGCGGGACAGCCTGTTTACGAGCAGTACTTC.

CDR3 region: CASSAPRGRASYNEQFF. Here the CDR3 DNA reads TGTGCCAGCAGCGCGCCGCGGGGGAGGGCCTCCTACAATGAGCAGTTCTTC. The V and J genes are TRBV9 and TRBJ2-1; 7 nucleotides match TRBD2. V lost 3 bases, J lost 0 bases, and 9 bases stayed unmatched. Germline values: CDR1 SGDLS, CDR2 YYNGEE. The CDR3 contains 17 residues.

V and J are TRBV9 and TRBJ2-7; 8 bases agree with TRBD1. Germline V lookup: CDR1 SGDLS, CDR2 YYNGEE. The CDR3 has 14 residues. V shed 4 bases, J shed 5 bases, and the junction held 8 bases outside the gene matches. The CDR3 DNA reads TGTGCCAGCAGCCCTCATGGACAGGGAAACGAGCAGTACTTC. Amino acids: CASSPHGQGNEQYF.

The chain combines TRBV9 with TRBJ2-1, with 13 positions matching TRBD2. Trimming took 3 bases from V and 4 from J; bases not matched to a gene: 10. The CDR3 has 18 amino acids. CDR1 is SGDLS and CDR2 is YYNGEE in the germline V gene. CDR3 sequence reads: CASSAGLAGVREYNEQFF. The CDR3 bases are TGTGCCAGCAGCGCCGGACTAGCGGGAGTAAGAGAGTACAATGAGCAGTTCTTC.

The CDR3 here is CASSLPRGGYGYTF. In DNA, the CDR3 is TGTGCCAGCAGTCTTCCTCGGGGTGGCTATGGCTACACCTTC. The chain has TRBV28 and TRBJ1-2; no clear D. The CDR3 has 14 residues. Trimming pared 5 bases from V and 4 bases from J, leaving 14 bases between. The germline gives CDR1 MDHEN, CDR2 SYDVKM.

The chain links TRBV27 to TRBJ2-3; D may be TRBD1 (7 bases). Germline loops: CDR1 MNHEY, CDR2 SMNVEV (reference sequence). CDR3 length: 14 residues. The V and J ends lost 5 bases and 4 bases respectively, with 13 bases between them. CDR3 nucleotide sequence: TGTGCCAGCAGTCCAGGGGGGCTCTCAGATACGCAGTATTTT. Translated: CASSPGGLSDTQYF.

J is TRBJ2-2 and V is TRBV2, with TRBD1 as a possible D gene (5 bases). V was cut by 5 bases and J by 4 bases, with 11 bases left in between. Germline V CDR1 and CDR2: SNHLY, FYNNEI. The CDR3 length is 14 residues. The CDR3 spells CASSTDSRTGELFF. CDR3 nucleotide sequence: TGTGCCAGCAGTACCGACAGCCGCACCGGGGAGCTGTTTTTT.

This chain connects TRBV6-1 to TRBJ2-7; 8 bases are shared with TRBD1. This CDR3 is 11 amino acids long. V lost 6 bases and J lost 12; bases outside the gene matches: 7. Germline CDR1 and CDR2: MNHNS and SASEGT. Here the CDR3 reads CASREIDRGYF. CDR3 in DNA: TGTGCCAGCAGGGAAATCGACAGGGGGTACTTC.

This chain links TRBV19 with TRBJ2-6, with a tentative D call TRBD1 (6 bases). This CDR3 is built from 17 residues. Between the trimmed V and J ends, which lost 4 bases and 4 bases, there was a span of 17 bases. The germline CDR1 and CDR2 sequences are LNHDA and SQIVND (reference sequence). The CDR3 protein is CASSTHPQGTGANVLTF. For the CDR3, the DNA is TGTGCCAGTAGTACCCACCCGCAGGGGACCGGGGCCAACGTCCTGACTTTC.

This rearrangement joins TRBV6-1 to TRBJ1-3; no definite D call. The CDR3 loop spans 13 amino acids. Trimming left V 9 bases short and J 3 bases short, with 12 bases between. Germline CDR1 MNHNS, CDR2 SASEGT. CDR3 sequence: CASRGFFGNTIYF. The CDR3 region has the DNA TGTGCCAGTCGAGGTTTCTTTGGAAACACCATATATTTT.

DNA of the CDR3: TGTGCCAGCAGCTTTAGTGATGGGCGGGGGGCTTACAATGAGCAGTTCTTC. Amino acids: CASSFSDGRGAYNEQFF. The rearrangement joins TRBV9 to TRBJ2-1, with 8 positions matching TRBD2. CDR3 length equals 17 residues. In germline, CDR1 is SGDLS, CDR2 YYNGEE. Losses at the gene ends were 4 bases for V and 4 bases for J; bases not matched to a gene: 13. Variable domain in full (rest from reference TRBV9 and TRBJ2-1): DSGVTQTPKHLITATGQRVTLRCSPRSGDLSVYWYQQSLDQGLQFLIQYYNGEERAKGNILERFSAQQFPDLHSELNLSSLELGDSALYFCASSFSDGRGAYNEQFFGPGTRLTVL.

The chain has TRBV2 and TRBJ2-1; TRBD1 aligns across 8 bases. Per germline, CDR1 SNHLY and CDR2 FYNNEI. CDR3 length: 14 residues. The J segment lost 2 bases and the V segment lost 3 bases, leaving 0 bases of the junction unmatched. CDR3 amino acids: CASSEDRAYNEQFF. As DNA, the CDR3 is TGTGCCAGCAGTGAGGACAGGGCCTACAATGAGCAGTTCTTC.

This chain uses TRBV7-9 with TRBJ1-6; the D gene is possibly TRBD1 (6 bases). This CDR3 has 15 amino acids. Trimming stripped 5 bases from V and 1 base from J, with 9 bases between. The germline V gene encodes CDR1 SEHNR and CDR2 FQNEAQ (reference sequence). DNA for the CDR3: TGTGCCAGCAGCCCAGGACAGTCCTATAATTCACCCCTCCACTTT. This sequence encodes CASSPGQSYNSPLHF.